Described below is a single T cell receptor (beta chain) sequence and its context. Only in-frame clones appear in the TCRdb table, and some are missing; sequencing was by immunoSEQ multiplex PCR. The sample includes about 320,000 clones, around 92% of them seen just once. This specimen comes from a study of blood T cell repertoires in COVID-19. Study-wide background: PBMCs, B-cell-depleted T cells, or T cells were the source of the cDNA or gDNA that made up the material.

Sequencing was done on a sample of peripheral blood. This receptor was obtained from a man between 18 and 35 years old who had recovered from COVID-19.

The CDR3, as DNA: TGTGCCACCAGTGAGGGGGGACAGGCTCTCACAGATACGCAGTATTTT. Protein product: CATSEGGQALTDTQYF. This chain links TRBV24-1 with TRBJ2-3; 8 bases are shared with TRBD1. The CDR3 spans 16 residues. V trimming: 4 bases; J trimming: 2 bases; junction bases outside the gene matches: 7. Germline V CDR1 and CDR2: KGHDR, SFDVKD.